This T cell receptor beta chain was sequenced in a study of cytomegalovirus exposure and HLA in healthy donors. General study findings and limits: Presence/absence analysis assumed near-uniform sequencing depth across donors.

Trimming at V came to 0 bases and at J to 10 bases, leaving 9 bases not matched to a gene. Looked up from germline, CDR1 is LNHNV and CDR2 is YYDKDF (reference sequence). The CDR3 runs to 16 residues. In regard to this clone: Antigen specificity is unknown.

PCR used 60 Vbeta primers and 13 Jbeta primers. Produced via immunoSEQ multiplex PCR; TCRdb's table is partial and in-frame only. The top ten hold about 2.5% of the sample, which has around 99,000 clones, roughly 87% seen once. Sequenced sample: PBMCs. J is TRBJ1-6 and V is TRBV15, with 7 bases matching TRBD1. This TCR derives from a man aged 25-40 years in good health and CMV-seropositive. CDR3 coding DNA: TGTGCCACCAGCAGAGATCTGGACAGGCCAAACTCACCCCTCCACTTT. This codes for CATSRDLDRPNSPLHF.